This T cell receptor beta chain is from a study of CD8 T cells in ankylosing spondylitis. Study-wide results and caveats: Existing reports had already noted some motif variants in reactive arthritis synovial fluid and blood. Disease-associated clones were reportedly significantly overrepresented in matched ankylosing spondylitis synovial fluid. A TCR beta motif of 7 to 9 highly homologous variants seemed to mark ankylosing spondylitis blood.

Molecular-barcoded quantitative 5'-RACE produced these TCR beta libraries. TCRdb re-analysed the 5' RACE reads in MiXCR, keeping a single row per CDR3 protein. In the table there are about 42,000 distinct CDR3 sequences, more than 3% of which are singletons. This clonotype appeared many times. Its antigen is undetermined. V was pared by 0 bases and J by 4 bases, with 8 bases between. Germline V gene sequence: CDR1 SGDLS, CDR2 YYNGEE. The CDR3 covers 14 residues. The sequence was obtained from a female donor with ankylosing spondylitis or in good health (not recorded which). The gene calls are TRBV9 and TRBJ2-1; no definite D call. The sample comprised blood, either unsorted or a sorted T cell fraction (not recorded which). The CDR3 is CASSVGPEYNEQFF. DNA of the CDR3: TGTGCCAGCAGCGTAGGCCCAGAATACAATGAGCAGTTCTTC. The variable domain in full, with the rest retrieved from reference TRBV9 and TRBJ2-1, is DSGVTQTPKHLITATGQRVTLRCSPRSGDLSVYWYQQSLDQGLQFLIQYYNGEERAKGNILERFSAQQFPDLHSELNLSSLELGDSALYFCASSVGPEYNEQFFGPGTRLTVL.